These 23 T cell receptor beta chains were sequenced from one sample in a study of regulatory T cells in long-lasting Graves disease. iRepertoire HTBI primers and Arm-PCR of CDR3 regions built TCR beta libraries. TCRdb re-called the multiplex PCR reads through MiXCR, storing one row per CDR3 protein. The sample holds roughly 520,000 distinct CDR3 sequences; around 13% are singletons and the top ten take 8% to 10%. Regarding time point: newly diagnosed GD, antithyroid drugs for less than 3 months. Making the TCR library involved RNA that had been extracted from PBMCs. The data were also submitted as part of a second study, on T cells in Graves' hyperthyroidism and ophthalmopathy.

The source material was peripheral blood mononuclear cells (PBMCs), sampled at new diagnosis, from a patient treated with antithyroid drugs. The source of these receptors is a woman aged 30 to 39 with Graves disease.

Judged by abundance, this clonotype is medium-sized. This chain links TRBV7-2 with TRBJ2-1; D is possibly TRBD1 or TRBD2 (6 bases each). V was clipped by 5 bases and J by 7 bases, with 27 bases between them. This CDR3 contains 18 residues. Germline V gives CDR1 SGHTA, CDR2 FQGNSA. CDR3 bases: TGTGCCAGCAGCCAATATGGCCCGGGGGCCCTCCTGGGGAATGAGCAGTTCTTC. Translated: CASSQYGPGALLGNEQFF.

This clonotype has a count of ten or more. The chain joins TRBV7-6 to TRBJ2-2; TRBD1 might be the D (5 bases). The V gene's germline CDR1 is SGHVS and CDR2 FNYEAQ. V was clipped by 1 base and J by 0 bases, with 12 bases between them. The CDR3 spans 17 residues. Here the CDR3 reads CASSLGRQGPNTGELFF. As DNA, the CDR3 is TGTGCCAGCAGCTTAGGTCGCCAGGGCCCGAACACCGGGGAGCTGTTTTTT.

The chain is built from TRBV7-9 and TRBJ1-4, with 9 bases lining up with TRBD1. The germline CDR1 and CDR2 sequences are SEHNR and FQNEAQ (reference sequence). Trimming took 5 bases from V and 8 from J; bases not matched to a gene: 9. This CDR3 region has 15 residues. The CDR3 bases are TGTGCCAGCAGCCGCCCGGACAGGGGAGAGGAAAAACTGTTTTTT. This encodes CASSRPDRGEEKLFF.

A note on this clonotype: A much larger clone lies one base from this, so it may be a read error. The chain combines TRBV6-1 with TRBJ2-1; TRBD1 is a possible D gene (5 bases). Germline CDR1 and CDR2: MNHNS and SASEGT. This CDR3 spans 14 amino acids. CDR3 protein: CASSPEWPDNEQSF. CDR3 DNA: TGTGCCAGCAGTCCTGAGTGGCCGGACAATGAGCAGTCCTTC.

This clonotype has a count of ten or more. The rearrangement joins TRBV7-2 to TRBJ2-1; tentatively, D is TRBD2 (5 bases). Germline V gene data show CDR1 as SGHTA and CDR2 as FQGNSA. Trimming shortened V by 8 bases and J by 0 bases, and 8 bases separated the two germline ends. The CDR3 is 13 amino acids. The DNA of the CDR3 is TGTGCCAGCGGTCGGGACTCCTACAATGAGCAGTTCTTC. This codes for CASGRDSYNEQFF.

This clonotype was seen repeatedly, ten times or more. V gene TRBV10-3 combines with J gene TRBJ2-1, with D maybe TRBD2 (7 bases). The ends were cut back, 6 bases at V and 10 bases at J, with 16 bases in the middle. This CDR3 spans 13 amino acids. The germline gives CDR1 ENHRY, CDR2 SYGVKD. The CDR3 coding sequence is TGTGCCATCAGCATCGGGGGGCCGTCGGAGCAGTTCTTC. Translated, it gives CAISIGGPSEQFF.

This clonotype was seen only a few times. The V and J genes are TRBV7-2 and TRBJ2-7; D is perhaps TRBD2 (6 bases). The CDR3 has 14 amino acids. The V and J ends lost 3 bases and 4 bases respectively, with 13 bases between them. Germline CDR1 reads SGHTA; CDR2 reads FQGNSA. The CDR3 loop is CASSFPRSGYEQYF. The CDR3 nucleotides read TGTGCCAGCAGCTTCCCGCGGAGCGGGTACGAGCAGTACTTC.

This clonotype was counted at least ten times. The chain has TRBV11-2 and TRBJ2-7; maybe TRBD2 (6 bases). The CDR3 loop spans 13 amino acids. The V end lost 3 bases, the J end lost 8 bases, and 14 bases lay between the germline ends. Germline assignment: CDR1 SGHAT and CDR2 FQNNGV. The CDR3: CASSFETRTKQYF. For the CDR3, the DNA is TGTGCCAGCAGCTTTGAGACTAGAACTAAGCAGTACTTC.

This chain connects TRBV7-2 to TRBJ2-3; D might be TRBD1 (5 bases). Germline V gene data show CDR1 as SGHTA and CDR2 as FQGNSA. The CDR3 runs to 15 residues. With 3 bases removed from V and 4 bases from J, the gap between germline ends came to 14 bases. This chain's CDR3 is CASSFIRGGSDTQYF. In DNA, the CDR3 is TGTGCCAGCAGCTTTATTAGGGGTGGATCAGATACGCAGTATTTT.

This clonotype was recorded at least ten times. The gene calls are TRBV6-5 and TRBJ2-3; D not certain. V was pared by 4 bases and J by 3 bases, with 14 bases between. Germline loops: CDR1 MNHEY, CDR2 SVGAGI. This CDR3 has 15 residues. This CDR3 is CASSLTQIRTDTQYF. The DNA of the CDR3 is TGTGCCAGCAGTTTGACTCAGATTAGGACAGATACGCAGTATTTT.

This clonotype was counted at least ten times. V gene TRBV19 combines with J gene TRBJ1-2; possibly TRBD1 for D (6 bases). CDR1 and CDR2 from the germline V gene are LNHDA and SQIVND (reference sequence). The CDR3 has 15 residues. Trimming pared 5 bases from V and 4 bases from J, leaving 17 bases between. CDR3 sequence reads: CASSPRQAGGYGYTF. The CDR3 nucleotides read TGTGCCAGTAGTCCTAGACAGGCTGGAGGCTATGGCTACACCTTC.

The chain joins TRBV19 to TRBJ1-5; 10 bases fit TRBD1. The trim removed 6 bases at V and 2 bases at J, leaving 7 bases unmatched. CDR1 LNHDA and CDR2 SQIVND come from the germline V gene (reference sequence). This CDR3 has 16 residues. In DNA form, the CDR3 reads TGTGCCAGTAGACAAGGACAGGGGGATCGCAATCAGCCCCAGCATTTT. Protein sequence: CASRQGQGDRNQPQHF.

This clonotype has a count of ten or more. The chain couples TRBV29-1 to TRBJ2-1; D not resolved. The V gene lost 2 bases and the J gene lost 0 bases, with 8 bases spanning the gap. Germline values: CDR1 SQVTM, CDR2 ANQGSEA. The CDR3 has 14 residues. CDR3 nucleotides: TGCAGCGTTGAATTACTAAGCTCCTACAATGAGCAGTTCTTC. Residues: CSVELLSSYNEQFF.

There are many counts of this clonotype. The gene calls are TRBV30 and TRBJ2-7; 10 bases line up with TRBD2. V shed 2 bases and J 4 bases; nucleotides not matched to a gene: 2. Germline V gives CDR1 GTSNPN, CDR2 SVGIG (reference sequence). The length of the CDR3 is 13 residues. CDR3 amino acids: CAWSTSGTYEQYF. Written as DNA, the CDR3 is TGTGCCTGGAGTACTAGCGGGACGTACGAGCAGTACTTC.

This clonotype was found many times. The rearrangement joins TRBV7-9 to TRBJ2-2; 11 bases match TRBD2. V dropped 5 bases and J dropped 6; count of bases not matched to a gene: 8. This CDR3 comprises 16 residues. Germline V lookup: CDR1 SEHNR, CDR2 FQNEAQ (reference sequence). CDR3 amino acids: CASSITSGSEAGELFF. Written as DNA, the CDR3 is TGTGCCAGCAGCATAACTAGCGGGAGCGAGGCCGGGGAGCTGTTTTTT.

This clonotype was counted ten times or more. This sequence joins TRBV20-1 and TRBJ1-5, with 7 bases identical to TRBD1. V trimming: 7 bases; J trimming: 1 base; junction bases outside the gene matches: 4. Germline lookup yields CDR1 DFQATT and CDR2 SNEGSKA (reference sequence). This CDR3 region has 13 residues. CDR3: CSVPRGSNQPQHF. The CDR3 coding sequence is TGCAGTGTACCCAGGGGGAGCAATCAGCCCCAGCATTTT.

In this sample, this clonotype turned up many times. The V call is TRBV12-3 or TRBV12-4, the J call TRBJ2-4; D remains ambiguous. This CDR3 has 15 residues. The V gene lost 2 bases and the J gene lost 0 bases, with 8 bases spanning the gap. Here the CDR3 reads CASSLFSLAKNIQYF. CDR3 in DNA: TGTGCCAGCAGTTTATTCTCCCTAGCCAAAAACATTCAGTACTTC.

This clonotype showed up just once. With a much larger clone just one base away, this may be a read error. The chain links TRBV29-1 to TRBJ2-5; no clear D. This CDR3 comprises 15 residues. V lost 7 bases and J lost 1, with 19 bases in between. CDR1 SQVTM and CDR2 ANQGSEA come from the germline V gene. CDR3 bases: TGCAGCGCCGTGCCACACGCCCGGGCCCAAGAGACCCAGTACTTC. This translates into CSAVPHARAQETQYF.

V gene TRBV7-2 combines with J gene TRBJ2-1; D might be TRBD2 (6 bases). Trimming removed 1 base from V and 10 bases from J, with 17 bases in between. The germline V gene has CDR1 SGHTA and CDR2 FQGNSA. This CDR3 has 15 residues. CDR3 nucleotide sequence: TGTGCCAGCAGCTTAGGTGTGGGAGTAGCGGCCGAGCAGTTCTTC. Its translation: CASSLGVGVAAEQFF.

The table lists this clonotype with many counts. The CDR3 is CATSVRGGLAGVNYNEQFF. In DNA, the CDR3 is TGTGCCACCAGTGTTAGAGGCGGGCTAGCGGGAGTGAACTACAATGAGCAGTTCTTC. The V and J genes are TRBV24-1 and TRBJ2-1; 10 nucleotides match TRBD2. With 5 bases clipped from V and 3 bases from J, the junction kept 15 bases outside the gene matches. The CDR3 has 19 residues. From germline, CDR1 is KGHDR and CDR2 SFDVKD.

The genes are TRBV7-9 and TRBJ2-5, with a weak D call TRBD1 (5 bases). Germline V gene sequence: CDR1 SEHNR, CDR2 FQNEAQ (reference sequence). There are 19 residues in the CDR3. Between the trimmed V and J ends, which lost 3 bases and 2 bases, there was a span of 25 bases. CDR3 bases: TGTGCCAGCAGCTTTCAGAGTTATCGGGCAGGGATTTTTCAAGAGACCCAGTACTTC. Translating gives CASSFQSYRAGIFQETQYF.

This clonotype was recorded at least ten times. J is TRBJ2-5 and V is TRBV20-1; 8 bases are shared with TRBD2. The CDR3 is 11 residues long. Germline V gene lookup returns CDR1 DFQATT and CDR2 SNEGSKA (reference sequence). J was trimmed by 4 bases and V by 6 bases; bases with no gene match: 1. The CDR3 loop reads CSAAGGETQYF. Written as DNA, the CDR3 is TGCAGTGCCGCGGGGGGAGAGACCCAGTACTTC.

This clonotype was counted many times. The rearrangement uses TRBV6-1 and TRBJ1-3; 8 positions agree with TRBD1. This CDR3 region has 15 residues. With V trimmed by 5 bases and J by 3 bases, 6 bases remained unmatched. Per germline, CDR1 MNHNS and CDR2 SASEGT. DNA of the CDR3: TGTGCCAGCAGTCGCAGGACAGGGAGTGGAAACACCATATATTTT. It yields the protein CASSRRTGSGNTIYF.